This is a list of T cell receptor beta chains from one sample in a study of beta chain features in type 1 diabetes. Clones were sequenced by immunoSEQ multiplex PCR, and TCRdb holds only the in-frame ones, with some missing. Here the sample spans around 12,000 clones, over 40% being singletons. Sequenced input: stem cell memory CD4+ T cells from blood. Receptor source: a young man in good health. Each CDR3 is given with its conserved first and last residue. The order of the fields is D gene, clone size, J gene, V gene, CDR3 DNA, CDR3 protein. D genes are given only for firm matches. Only part of the rows carry a size: once, few, many, or a class if the clone is expanded.

>NA|NA|TRBJ2-5|TRBV7-3
TGTGCCAGCAGCCGGGACATACAAGAGACCCAGTACTTC
CASSRDIQETQYF
>TRBD2|few|TRBJ2-3|TRBV5-1
TGCGCCAGCAGCGTAACTAGCGGGGAGACAGATACGCAGTATTTT
CASSVTSGETDTQYF
>NA|NA|TRBJ2-7|TRBV2
TGTGCCAGCAGTGAAAACGCGGGTGAGCAGTACTTC
CASSENAGEQYF
>TRBD1|NA|TRBJ2-1|TRBV5-1
TGCGCCAGCAGTCCCACAGGGGGGACAGGGAACAATGAGCAGTTCTTC
CASSPTGGTGNNEQFF
>TRBD2|NA|TRBJ2-3|TRBV5-1
TGCGCCAGCAGCTTGTTGGGTGGACTAGCGGGGTCGGGCACAGATACGCAGTATTTT
CASSLLGGLAGSGTDTQYF
>NA|few|TRBJ2-2|TRBV11-2
TGTGCCAGCAGCTTAGAGGGCGGCAGGGATACCGGGGAGCTGTTTTTT
CASSLEGGRDTGELFF
>TRBD1|few|TRBJ2-3|TRBV7-7
TGTGCCAGCAGCCCTGGACAGGGTTCGCAGTATTTT
CASSPGQGSQYF
>TRBD2|NA|TRBJ2-1|TRBV9
TGTGCCAGCAGCTCCCTAGCGGGGGGTAGGAATGAGCAGTTCTTC
CASSSLAGGRNEQFF
>NA|NA|TRBJ2-3|TRBV11-1
TGTGCCAGCAGCTTCTTGGGGCCTAGCACAGATACGCAGTATTTT
CASSFLGPSTDTQYF
>NA|NA|TRBJ2-7|TRBV19
TGTGCCAGTAGTCCTAGCGAAAACTCCTACGAGCAGTACTTC
CASSPSENSYEQYF
>TRBD1|few|TRBJ1-5|TRBV2
TGTGCCAGTGGGACAGCCAATCAGCCCCAGCATTTT
CASGTANQPQHF
>TRBD2|NA|TRBJ2-5|TRBV7-2
TGTGCCAGCAGCCCAGGGTCTAGCGGGGGGGCGGAGACCCAGTACTTC
CASSPGSSGGAETQYF
>NA|once|TRBJ1-5|TRBV7-9
TGTGCCAGCAGCTTATATAATCAGCCCCAGCATTTT
CASSLYNQPQHF
>NA|NA|TRBJ1-5|TRBV4-1
TGTGCCAGCAGCCGAGACCAGGGTGCCAATCAGCCCCAGCATTTT
CASSRDQGANQPQHF
>TRBD1|NA|TRBJ2-7|TRBV18
TGTGCCAGCTCACCGTCCGGGACAGGGGGGAATTACGAGCAGTACTTC
CASSPSGTGGNYEQYF
>NA|NA|TRBJ1-1|TRBV7-9
TGTGCCAGCAGTTTGACCGGGGGAGTTTCGTTCTTT
CASSLTGGVSFF
>TRBD2|NA|TRBJ2-5|TRBV11-2
TGTGCCAGCAGCGTCGCCAGCGGGGCGCTACAAGAGACCCAGTACTTC
CASSVASGALQETQYF
>TRBD1|NA|TRBJ2-5|TRBV7-2
TGTGCCAGCAGCGTCCGGGACAGGGGGCCGGGGACCCAGTACTTC
CASSVRDRGPGTQYF
>TRBD2|NA|TRBJ2-3|TRBV5-1
TGCGCCAGCAGCTCTAGCGGGACAAGGGATACGCAGTATTTT
CASSSSGTRDTQYF
>TRBD1|NA|TRBJ1-2|TRBV2
TGTGCCAGCAGTGAATTCCTATCCGGGACAGGGGGCGGCTACACCTTC
CASSEFLSGTGGGYTF
>NA|few|TRBJ1-6|TRBV7-9
TGTGCCAGCAGCTTAGCGGCTAATTCACCCCTCCACTTT
CASSLAANSPLHF
>TRBD1|NA|TRBJ1-6|TRBV9
TGTGCCAGCAGCATCGGCAGGGGGGCGCCGGGGAATTCACCCCTCCACTTT
CASSIGRGAPGNSPLHF
>TRBD1|NA|TRBJ2-7|TRBV25-1
TGTGCCAGCAGGGGGACAGGGTACTACGAGCAGTACTTC
CASRGTGYYEQYF